These T cell receptor beta chains were read from a single sample in a study of Ad26.COV2.S vaccination and SARS-CoV-2 variants. The method was immunoSEQ multiplex PCR; TCRdb's version includes in-frame clones alone and lacks a portion of them. The sample contains more than 400,000 clones, about 90% of which appear only once. Specimen: peripheral blood, collected in a trial of Ad26.COV2.S vaccine versus placebo. These receptors were taken from a person between 18 and 65 years old who received the Ad26.COV2.S COVID-19 vaccine or a placebo. The CDR3 runs from the conserved cysteine through the conserved F or W. Fields, in order: clone size, V gene, D gene, J gene, CDR3 protein, CDR3 DNA. D genes are given only for firm matches. The size field is filled for only some rows; it gives once, few, many or a size class.

abundance: -; v_gene: TRBV11-2; d_gene: -; j_gene: TRBJ2-5; CDR3aa: CASSQRQYQETQYF; CDR3nt: TGTGCCAGCAGCCAACGACAGTACCAAGAGACCCAGTACTTC
abundance: -; v_gene: TRBV9; d_gene: TRBD1; j_gene: TRBJ2-1; CDR3aa: CASSGPGTGNRYNEQFF; CDR3nt: TGTGCCAGCAGCGGACCCGGGACAGGGAACCGTTACAATGAGCAGTTCTTC
abundance: once; v_gene: TRBV7-9; d_gene: TRBD1; j_gene: TRBJ1-1; CDR3aa: CASSPRQGYTEAFF; CDR3nt: TGTGCCAGCAGCCCCCGACAGGGGTACACTGAAGCTTTCTTT
abundance: -; v_gene: TRBV29-1; d_gene: -; j_gene: TRBJ2-2; CDR3aa: CSVVQGSGELFF; CDR3nt: TGCAGCGTAGTCCAGGGGTCCGGGGAGCTGTTTTTT
abundance: few; v_gene: TRBV19; d_gene: -; j_gene: TRBJ1-2; CDR3aa: CASSSSRGQGYTF; CDR3nt: TGTGCCAGTAGTAGTTCCCGGGGGCAAGGCTACACCTTC
abundance: -; v_gene: TRBV7-2; d_gene: TRBD1; j_gene: TRBJ1-1; CDR3aa: CASSFRGTGDTEAFF; CDR3nt: TGTGCCAGCAGCTTCCGAGGGACAGGGGACACTGAAGCTTTCTTT
abundance: -; v_gene: TRBV19; d_gene: -; j_gene: TRBJ1-1; CDR3aa: CASSIDRQGFTEAFF; CDR3nt: TGTGCCAGTAGTATAGATCGTCAGGGGTTCACTGAAGCTTTCTTT
abundance: -; v_gene: TRBV9; d_gene: TRBD2; j_gene: TRBJ2-3; CDR3aa: CASSVAPGLAGGPSPDTQYF; CDR3nt: TGTGCCAGCAGCGTAGCGCCGGGACTAGCGGGGGGGCCGTCACCAGATACGCAGTATTTT
abundance: -; v_gene: TRBV19; d_gene: -; j_gene: TRBJ1-2; CDR3aa: CASTPGGLYGYTF; CDR3nt: TGTGCCAGTACCCCCGGGGGCCTCTATGGCTACACCTTC
abundance: -; v_gene: TRBV5-1; d_gene: -; j_gene: TRBJ2-2; CDR3aa: CASSQLTKGGTGELFF; CDR3nt: TGCGCCAGCAGCCAACTAACTAAAGGGGGCACCGGGGAGCTGTTTTTT
abundance: -; v_gene: TRBV18; d_gene: TRBD1; j_gene: TRBJ2-7; CDR3aa: CASSSGQGSYEQYF; CDR3nt: TGTGCCAGCTCATCCGGACAGGGGTCCTACGAGCAGTACTTC
abundance: -; v_gene: TRBV6-2/TRBV6-3; d_gene: TRBD1; j_gene: TRBJ2-7; CDR3aa: CASSTPGGYEQYF; CDR3nt: TGTGCCAGCAGCACCCCAGGGGGTTACGAGCAGTACTTC
abundance: -; v_gene: TRBV1; d_gene: -; j_gene: TRBJ2-3; CDR3aa: CTSSQGQTGDTQYF; CDR3nt: TGCACCAGCAGCCAAGGCCAGACTGGAGATACGCAGTATTTT
abundance: -; v_gene: TRBV4-3; d_gene: TRBD2; j_gene: TRBJ2-2; CDR3aa: CASSQDLSGAPNTGELFF; CDR3nt: TGCGCCAGCAGCCAAGATCTTAGCGGGGCACCGAACACCGGGGAGCTGTTTTTT
abundance: -; v_gene: TRBV9; d_gene: -; j_gene: TRBJ1-1; CDR3aa: CASSSHVSANTEAFF; CDR3nt: TGTGCCAGCAGCTCCCACGTGTCAGCGAACACTGAAGCTTTCTTT
abundance: -; v_gene: TRBV27; d_gene: -; j_gene: TRBJ1-2; CDR3aa: CASSLSQGLVGYTF; CDR3nt: TGTGCCAGCAGTTTATCCCAGGGGCTGGTTGGCTACACCTTC
abundance: -; v_gene: TRBV9; d_gene: -; j_gene: TRBJ1-1; CDR3aa: CASSRWGAGILTEAFF; CDR3nt: TGTGCCAGCTCGAGATGGGGCGCGGGGATACTTACTGAAGCTTTCTTT
abundance: -; v_gene: TRBV24-1; d_gene: -; j_gene: TRBJ2-5; CDR3aa: CATSDGGRVETQYF; CDR3nt: TGTGCCACCAGTGACGGTGGAAGGGTAGAGACCCAGTACTTC
abundance: -; v_gene: TRBV27; d_gene: TRBD1; j_gene: TRBJ1-2; CDR3aa: CASSSMGQGARGYTF; CDR3nt: TGTGCCAGCAGTTCAATGGGACAGGGGGCGCGTGGCTACACCTTC
abundance: -; v_gene: TRBV19; d_gene: -; j_gene: TRBJ1-3; CDR3aa: CARPQLSSGNTIYF; CDR3nt: TGTGCCAGGCCGCAACTCAGCTCTGGAAACACCATATATTTT
abundance: -; v_gene: TRBV9; d_gene: TRBD1; j_gene: TRBJ1-1; CDR3aa: CASSGQSGGTEAFF; CDR3nt: TGTGCCAGCAGCGGCCAATCAGGGGGTACTGAAGCTTTCTTT
abundance: -; v_gene: TRBV11-2; d_gene: -; j_gene: TRBJ2-5; CDR3aa: CASSLDRGSETQYF; CDR3nt: TGTGCCAGCAGCTTAGATCGAGGGTCGGAGACCCAGTACTTC
abundance: -; v_gene: TRBV16; d_gene: -; j_gene: TRBJ1-3; CDR3aa: CASSPWAGGSGNTIYF; CDR3nt: TGTGCCAGCAGCCCCTGGGCAGGCGGATCTGGAAACACCATATATTTT
abundance: -; v_gene: TRBV10-2; d_gene: -; j_gene: TRBJ1-4; CDR3aa: CASSESGQVRKKLFF; CDR3nt: TGCGCCAGCAGTGAGTCGGGGCAGGTTAGGAAAAAACTGTTTTTT
abundance: -; v_gene: TRBV5-6; d_gene: TRBD2; j_gene: TRBJ2-5; CDR3aa: CASSFPSGEETQYF; CDR3nt: TGTGCCAGCAGCTTTCCAAGCGGGGAAGAGACCCAGTACTTC
abundance: -; v_gene: TRBV30; d_gene: -; j_gene: TRBJ2-3; CDR3aa: CAWSMGPRLTDTQYF; CDR3nt: TGTGCCTGGAGTATGGGACCTAGACTCACAGATACGCAGTATTTT
abundance: few; v_gene: TRBV3-1/TRBV3-2; d_gene: -; j_gene: TRBJ2-1; CDR3aa: CASSRGAYNEQFF; CDR3nt: TGTGCCAGCAGCCGCGGGGCCTACAATGAGCAGTTCTTC
abundance: -; v_gene: TRBV30; d_gene: TRBD1; j_gene: TRBJ1-1; CDR3aa: CAWQGVVNTEAFF; CDR3nt: TGTGCCTGGCAGGGGGTTGTGAACACTGAAGCTTTCTTT
abundance: -; v_gene: TRBV5-4; d_gene: TRBD2; j_gene: TRBJ2-3; CDR3aa: CASSLASGATDTQYF; CDR3nt: TGTGCCAGCAGCTTGGCTAGCGGGGCAACAGATACGCAGTATTTT